This TCR beta chain was sequenced during a study of a mutant IDH1 vaccine in newly diagnosed glioma. Across the whole study: Patients got radiotherapy, temozolomide, or both beforehand, and most got both.

Whole-study findings and limits: Of all patients, 93.3% showed vaccine-induced immune responses.

CDR1 is WSHSY, CDR2 SAAADI, per germline. V was shortened by 4 bases and J by 2 bases, with 9 bases between the two germline ends. This CDR3 is 14 amino acids long. The repertoire was sequenced with immunoSEQ multiplex PCR; TCRdb's copy has only in-frame clones and lacks some. The sample lists 35,000 to 40,000 clones, about 73% occurring once. Comment on this clone: Antigen unknown.

Time point described: baseline, week 1 (first vaccination visit). Treatment: pre-vaccination baseline after standard-of-care therapy. The TCR comes from a man in his forties with glioma. Some clones in this sample may be carry-over from other donors' samples. Material: PBMCs, obtained from a glioma patient treated with radiotherapy, temozolomide or both. The rearrangement joins TRBV10-2 to TRBJ1-5, with a weak D call TRBD1 (5 bases). CDR3 in DNA: TGCGCCAGCAGTGTTCAGGGCGGCAATCAGCCCCAGCATTTT. Amino acids: CASSVQGGNQPQHF.